Shown below are 24 T cell receptor beta chains from a single sample sequenced in a study of CD8+ T cells in alopecia areata. cDNA prepared by RNA extraction and subsequent reverse transcription served as the template for sequencing. Using immunoSEQ multiplex PCR, the repertoire was profiled, and TCRdb retains in-frame clones only, with some absent. This sample has about 140,000 clones, with about two thirds found just once. The sequencing input was CD8+ T cells sorted from blood. The receptors originated from a human donor in good health.

J is TRBJ2-7 and V is TRBV19; tentative D call: TRBD2 (6 bases). V gave up 8 bases and J gave up 4 bases, with 15 bases separating them. CDR3 length equals 13 residues. The germline CDR1 and CDR2 sequences are LNHDA and SQIVND (reference sequence). CDR3 loop: CASAPGLDYEQYF. CDR3 DNA sequence: TGTGCCAGTGCTCCGGGACTTGATTACGAGCAGTACTTC. The variable domain in full, completed from reference TRBV19 and TRBJ2-7, reads DGGITQSPKYLFRKEGQNVTLSCEQNLNHDAMYWYRQDPGQGLRLIYYSQIVNDFQKGDIAEGYSVSREKKESFPLTVTSAQKNPTAFYLCASAPGLDYEQYFGPGTRLTVT.

This clone was seen only a few times. The chain combines TRBV7-9 with TRBJ2-7; TRBD1 matches at 9 bases. CDR1 and CDR2 from the germline V gene are SEHNR and FQNEAQ (reference sequence). The junction had 5 bases not matched to a gene; V was cut back by 5 bases and J by 6 bases. The CDR3 is 13 amino acids. The CDR3 is CASSGQGRLEQYF. In nucleotides, the CDR3 is TGTGCCAGCAGCGGACAGGGGCGGCTCGAGCAGTACTTC.

The chain has TRBV29-1 and TRBJ2-6; possible D gene TRBD2, 6 bases. Germline V CDR1 and CDR2: SQVTM, ANQGSEA. The CDR3 contains 16 residues. Trimming removed 0 bases at V and 0 bases at J, with 9 bases between. CDR3 sequence: CSVEEGLNSGANVLTF. The CDR3, as DNA: TGCAGCGTTGAAGAGGGACTGAACTCTGGGGCCAACGTCCTGACTTTC.

This clone occurred a few times. The same CDR3 is also encoded by other DNA sequences in this sample. The V gene is TRBV20-1, the J gene TRBJ2-7; TRBD1 is a possible D gene (5 bases). CDR1 and CDR2 from the germline V gene are DFQATT and SNEGSKA (reference sequence). The CDR3 is 11 residues long. V lost 2 bases and J 3 bases, leaving 5 bases between the germline ends. The CDR3 sequence: CSARRGYEQYF. CDR3 coding DNA: TGCAGTGCTAGAAGGGGCTACGAGCAGTACTTC.

This chain uses TRBV5-4 with TRBJ2-3, with 7 bases that match TRBD2. V shed 6 bases, J shed 2 bases, and the junction held 6 bases outside the gene matches. Germline values: CDR1 SGHNT, CDR2 YYREEE (reference sequence). The CDR3 totals 14 residues. The CDR3 DNA follows: TGTGCCAGCACCCAAGCGGGAAACACAGATACGCAGTATTTT. It codes for CASTQAGNTDTQYF. Using reference TRBV5-4 and TRBJ2-3 for the parts outside the CDR3, the full variable domain is ETGVTQSPTHLIKTRGQQVTLRCSSQSGHNTVSWYQQALGQGPQFIFQYYREEENGRGNFPPRFSGLQFPNYSSELNVNALELDDSALYLCASTQAGNTDTQYFGPGTRLTVL.

The chain carries TRBV29-1 and TRBJ2-3; possibly TRBD2 for D (5 bases). Germline CDR1 is SQVTM and CDR2 is ANQGSEA. The CDR3 runs 15 residues. With 3 bases removed from V and 0 bases from J, the gap between germline ends came to 13 bases. As DNA, the CDR3 is TGCAGCGTTGACCCCCTAGCAGCCAGCACAGATACGCAGTATTTT. It translates to CSVDPLAASTDTQYF.

This clone was seen more than once but under ten times. V is TRBV19 and J is TRBJ2-6; the match to TRBD2 covers 7 bases. After removal of 7 bases from V and 7 bases from J, the junction contained 13 bases not matched to a gene. Germline CDR1 and CDR2: LNHDA and SQIVND (reference sequence). There are 16 residues in the CDR3. In DNA, the CDR3 is TGTGCCAGTACCCCAACCCGGGGAGGGGTTGCCAACGTCCTGACTTTC. Translated, it gives CASTPTRGGVANVLTF.

In its sample, this clone was seen a few times. This chain joins TRBV27 and TRBJ2-7; D not resolved. CDR1 and CDR2 (germline): MNHEY, SMNVEV (reference sequence). Deletions cut 3 bases from V and 3 bases from J, with 6 bases between. The CDR3 consists of 12 residues. CDR3: CASSFNGYEQYF. The CDR3 DNA is TGTGCCAGCAGTTTCAATGGCTACGAGCAGTACTTC.

In this sample, this clone turned up a few times. V gene TRBV6-4 combines with J gene TRBJ2-2, with 7 bases aligning to TRBD1. The CDR3 contains 15 residues. Trimming took 5 bases from V and 4 from J; bases not matched to a gene: 7. Germline loops: CDR1 MRHNA, CDR2 SNTAGT. CDR3 coding DNA: TGTGCCAGCAGTTTGACAGGGCTTGCCACCGGGGAGCTGTTTTTT. The encoded protein is CASSLTGLATGELFF.

This chain links TRBV29-1 with TRBJ1-2; D is ambiguous. The V end was cut by 1 base, the J end by 6 bases, with 21 bases between. In germline, CDR1 is SQVTM, CDR2 ANQGSEA. This CDR3 region has 16 residues. In DNA form, the CDR3 reads TGCAGCGTTGAAGCTCCCTCCGGTGGGGTCTTCAATGGCTACACCTTC. Protein sequence: CSVEAPSGGVFNGYTF.

In the case of this clone: One end of the junction is discordant with germline, which a read error may explain. The chain couples TRBV27 to TRBJ2-7; TRBD1 aligns across 7 bases. CDR3 length equals 13 residues. Germline CDR1 MNHEY, CDR2 SMNVEV (reference sequence). CDR3 residues: CASSMDRTYKQYF. The CDR3 nucleotides read TGTGCCAGCAGCATGGACAGGACCTACAAGCAGTACTTC.

This clone was observed a few times. V gene TRBV2 combines with J gene TRBJ2-1; 8 bases are a match to TRBD1. CDR3 size: 13 residues. V was pared by 11 bases and J by 8 bases, with 11 bases of the junction left unmatched. Germline V gene data show CDR1 as SNHLY and CDR2 as FYNNEI. The CDR3 region is CAGPGQVVDEQFF. For the CDR3, the DNA is TGTGCCGGGCCGGGACAGGTCGTTGATGAGCAGTTCTTC.

The rearrangement joins TRBV6-5 to TRBJ1-4; 9 bases fit TRBD1. V was clipped by 6 bases and J by 13 bases; unmatched bases: 3. The CDR3 sequence is 11 residues long. Germline CDR1 MNHEY, CDR2 SVGAGI. The CDR3 sequence is CASRGQGRLFF. As DNA, the CDR3 is TGTGCCAGCAGGGGACAGGGTAGACTGTTTTTT.

The CDR3 here is CASSQEVRVDQPQHF. CDR3 DNA: TGCGCCAGCAGCCAAGAGGTGAGGGTGGATCAGCCCCAGCATTTT. The rearrangement uses TRBV4-1 and TRBJ1-5; D remains unclear. The germline V gene has CDR1 MGHRA and CDR2 YSYEKL. The germline V and J ends were trimmed by 0 bases and 5 bases, with 11 bases remaining between them. CDR3 size: 15 residues.

As for this clone: Other DNA sequences in this sample translate to the same CDR3. The gene calls are TRBV28 and TRBJ2-7; TRBD1 aligns across 7 bases. Germline CDR1 is MDHEN and CDR2 is SYDVKM. The CDR3 consists of 14 residues. Trimming took 5 bases from V and 3 from J; bases not matched to a gene: 7. The CDR3 loop reads CASSPRDRSYEQYF. The CDR3 bases are TGTGCCAGCAGTCCCCGGGACAGAAGCTACGAGCAGTACTTC.

This sequence joins TRBV4-1 and TRBJ2-2; no reliable D call. The CDR3 is made up of 14 amino acids. Germline values: CDR1 MGHRA, CDR2 YSYEKL. Trimming left V 0 bases short and J 2 bases short, with 4 bases between. The CDR3 DNA reads TGCGCCAGCAGCCAAGAATCCAACACCGGGGAGCTGTTTTTT. It encodes CASSQESNTGELFF.

V and J are TRBV27 and TRBJ2-7; D uncertain. Trimming removed 3 bases at V and 2 bases at J, with 17 bases between. Germline CDR1 MNHEY, CDR2 SMNVEV (reference sequence). This CDR3 has 16 amino acids. The CDR3 loop reads CASSFTPLRRTYEQYF. The CDR3 bases are TGTGCCAGCAGTTTTACCCCCCTCCGTAGGACCTACGAGCAGTACTTC.

Comments on this clone: This sample includes further DNA sequences coding for the same CDR3. V gene TRBV9 combines with J gene TRBJ2-2; D is unclear. The CDR3 runs to 12 residues. Germline V gene sequence: CDR1 SGDLS, CDR2 YYNGEE. V was trimmed by 5 bases and J by 1 base, leaving 3 bases between them. The CDR3 coding sequence is TGTGCCAGCAGAGGGAACACCGGGGAGCTGTTTTTT. Translation gives CASRGNTGELFF. The whole variable domain, remainder taken from reference TRBV9 and TRBJ2-2, is DSGVTQTPKHLITATGQRVTLRCSPRSGDLSVYWYQQSLDQGLQFLIQYYNGEERAKGNILERFSAQQFPDLHSELNLSSLELGDSALYFCASRGNTGELFFGEGSRLTVL.

This clone was recorded a few times. In DNA, the CDR3 is TGTGCCAGCAGCTTAAGGAGTTCTCCCTCCTACGAGCAGTACTTC. This gives the protein CASSLRSSPSYEQYF. The chain recombines TRBV11-1 with TRBJ2-7; D uncertain. Trimming left V 2 bases short and J 0 bases short, with 11 bases between. CDR1 is SGHAT, CDR2 FQDESV, per germline (reference sequence). The length of the CDR3 is 15 residues.

The CDR3 bases are TGCGCCAGCAGCCAAGACGAGACTCAGCAAGAGACCCAGTACTTC. Its protein product is CASSQDETQQETQYF. The rearrangement links TRBV4-1 to TRBJ2-5; D is unclear. The CDR3 has 15 amino acids. Germline V CDR1 and CDR2: MGHRA, YSYEKL. The ends were cut back, 0 bases at V and 2 bases at J, with 10 bases in the middle.

The gene calls are TRBV5-6 and TRBJ2-2; unclear D gene. The CDR3 spans 13 residues. Between the trimmed V and J ends, which lost 4 bases and 3 bases, there was a span of 7 bases. The germline CDR1 and CDR2 sequences are SGHDT and YYEEEE. The CDR3 spells CASSPGDTGELFF. The CDR3 DNA sequence: TGTGCCAGCAGCCCAGGAGACACCGGGGAGCTGTTTTTT.

This clone has more than one count but fewer than ten. The J gene is TRBJ2-2, the V gene TRBV27, with TRBD1 as a possible D gene (6 bases). The V and J ends lost 2 bases and 5 bases respectively, with 15 bases between them. Germline V gives CDR1 MNHEY, CDR2 SMNVEV (reference sequence). This CDR3 is built from 16 residues. The CDR3 loop reads CASSLGPTGWTGELFF. As DNA, the CDR3 is TGTGCCAGCAGTTTAGGCCCGACAGGCTGGACCGGGGAGCTGTTTTTT.

The V gene is TRBV5-6, the J gene TRBJ2-2; TRBD1 aligns across 9 bases. From germline, CDR1 is SGHDT and CDR2 YYEEEE. CDR3 size: 15 residues. V lost 7 bases and J lost 5; bases outside the gene matches: 9. DNA of the CDR3: TGTGCCAGCGGGTCGACAGGGGGTGAGACCGGGGAGCTGTTTTTT. Protein product: CASGSTGGETGELFF.

Comment on this clone: The same CDR3 arises from other DNA sequences in this sample as well. This rearrangement joins TRBV29-1 to TRBJ2-7; 7 bases map to TRBD2. Trimming cost V 4 bases and J 0 bases; bases outside gene matches: 3. Germline V gene sequence: CDR1 SQVTM, CDR2 ANQGSEA. CDR3 length: 13 residues. CDR3 DNA: TGCAGCGTTGGGGGGGGAAGCTCCTACGAGCAGTACTTC. This translates into CSVGGGSSYEQYF.